The clone carrying this T cell receptor beta chain was found many times. The antigen is undetermined. Original processing notes: Samples contained a median of 95,638 TCRs, with a range of about 20,000 to 750,000. TCRdb re-analysed the RACE reads in MiXCR, keeping a single row per CDR3 protein. The V and J calls were determined by TCRdb, not by the authors. In the table there are about 85,000 distinct CDR3 sequences, roughly 12% of which are singletons. In germline, CDR1 is SGHTA, CDR2 FQGNSA. The V end lost 1 base, the J end lost 1 base, and 7 bases lay between the germline ends. CDR3 length equals 14 residues. This specimen belongs to a study of human T cells and chemical hapten exposure. Whole-study findings and limits: Unchanged with DPC sensitization were TCRs above 1 in 1000 frequency.

Documented time point: patch test 2, 6 weeks after DPC sensitization. The sample's treatment: therapeutic diphenylcyclopropenone sensitization with weekly scalp DPC. This clonotype originated in a man between 18 and 29 years old with alopecia areata. Some clones in this sample may be carry-over from other donors' samples. This sequence joins TRBV7-2 and TRBJ2-5; the D gene is possibly TRBD1 (6 bases). This specimen consisted of whole blood, obtained in connection with sensitization to the hapten diphenylcyclopropenone (DPC). CDR3 amino acids: CASSLGGPQETQYF. Here the CDR3 DNA reads TGTGCCAGCAGCTTAGGGGGGCCCCAAGAGACCCAGTACTTC.